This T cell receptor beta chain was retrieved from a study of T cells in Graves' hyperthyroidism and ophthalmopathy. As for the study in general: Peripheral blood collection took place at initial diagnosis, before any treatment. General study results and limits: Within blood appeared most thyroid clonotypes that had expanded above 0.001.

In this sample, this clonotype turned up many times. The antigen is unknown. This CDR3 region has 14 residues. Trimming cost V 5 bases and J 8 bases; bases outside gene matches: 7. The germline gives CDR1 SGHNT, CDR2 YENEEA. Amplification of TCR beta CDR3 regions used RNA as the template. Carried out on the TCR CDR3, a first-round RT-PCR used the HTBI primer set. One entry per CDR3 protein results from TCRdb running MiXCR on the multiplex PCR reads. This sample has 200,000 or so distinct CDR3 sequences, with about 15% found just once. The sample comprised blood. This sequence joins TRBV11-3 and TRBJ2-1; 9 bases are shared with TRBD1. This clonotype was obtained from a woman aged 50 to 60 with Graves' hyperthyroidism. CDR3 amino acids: CASSPPTGGDEQFF. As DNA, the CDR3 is TGTGCCAGCAGCCCCCCAACAGGGGGCGATGAGCAGTTCTTC.